Following are 8 T cell receptor beta chains from one sample sequenced in a study of blood T cell repertoires in COVID-19. Using immunoSEQ multiplex PCR, the repertoire was profiled, and TCRdb retains in-frame clones only, with some absent. The top ten clones hold about 2% of a sample with 130,000 or so clones, around nine tenths of them seen once. The specimen sequenced was peripheral blood. These receptors originate from a man aged 70 or older with active COVID-19.

This chain joins TRBV5-4 and TRBJ2-2; TRBD2 is a possible D gene (5 bases). V lost 4 bases and J 2 bases, leaving 9 bases between the germline ends. CDR3 size: 14 residues. The germline V gene has CDR1 SGHNT and CDR2 YYREEE (reference sequence). The CDR3 DNA follows: TGTGCCAGCAGCGTCCGGGATAACACCGGGGAGCTGTTTTTT. Encoded protein: CASSVRDNTGELFF. The entire variable domain, with the rest obtained from reference TRBV5-4 and TRBJ2-2, is as follows: ETGVTQSPTHLIKTRGQQVTLRCSSQSGHNTVSWYQQALGQGPQFIFQYYREEENGRGNFPPRFSGLQFPNYSSELNVNALELDDSALYLCASSVRDNTGELFFGEGSRLTVL.

The V and J genes are TRBV2 and TRBJ1-5, with TRBD1 matching over 8 bases. With V trimmed by 6 bases and J by 5 bases, 6 bases remained unmatched. In germline, CDR1 is SNHLY, CDR2 FYNNEI. The CDR3 covers 14 residues. The CDR3 DNA is TGTGCCAGCAGGGGACAGGTTGGGTATCAGCCCCAGCATTTT. Its protein is CASRGQVGYQPQHF. Complete variable domain (other parts from reference TRBV2 and TRBJ1-5): EPEVTQTPSHQVTQMGQEVILRCVPISNHLYFYWYRQILGQKVEFLVSFYNNEISEKSEIFDDQFSVERPDGSNFTLKIRSTKLEDSAMYFCASRGQVGYQPQHFGDGTRLSIL.

This chain joins TRBV29-1 and TRBJ2-2; D is possibly TRBD1 (6 bases). This CDR3 is built from 14 residues. Trimming left V 6 bases short and J 6 bases short, with 17 bases between. CDR1 SQVTM and CDR2 ANQGSEA come from the germline V gene. For the CDR3, the DNA is TGCAGCGTACGATCAGGGGCGGGTGCCGGGGAGCTGTTTTTT. Translated, it gives CSVRSGAGAGELFF.

The chain couples TRBV6-2 or TRBV6-3 to TRBJ2-5, with unresolved D. Germline values: CDR1 MNHEY, CDR2 SVGEGT. The V gene lost 2 bases and the J gene lost 5 bases, with 6 bases spanning the gap. The CDR3 is 12 residues long. CDR3 sequence: CASSYRAETQYF. Here the CDR3 DNA reads TGTGCCAGCAGTTACCGTGCGGAGACCCAGTACTTC.

The chain joins TRBV28 to TRBJ1-1; D perhaps matches TRBD1 (5 bases). This CDR3 contains 12 residues. The V gene lost 6 bases and the J gene lost 10 bases, with 15 bases spanning the gap. Germline V gene sequence: CDR1 MDHEN, CDR2 SYDVKM. The CDR3 region is CASRLGRGGAFF. In DNA, the CDR3 is TGTGCCAGCAGGCTCGGACGGGGGGGAGCTTTCTTT.

This chain connects TRBV4-1 to TRBJ2-3, with 11 bases that match TRBD2. Germline values: CDR1 MGHRA, CDR2 YSYEKL. The V segment lost 0 bases and the J segment 4 bases; nucleotides outside the gene matches: 9. The CDR3 is made up of 18 amino acids. The CDR3 spells CASSQDRLAGTRPDTQYF. The CDR3 coding sequence is TGCGCCAGCAGCCAAGATCGACTAGCGGGAACGAGGCCAGATACGCAGTATTTT.

The V gene is TRBV19, the J gene TRBJ1-1, with D perhaps matching TRBD1 (5 bases). The germline gives CDR1 LNHDA, CDR2 SQIVND (reference sequence). CDR3 length: 12 amino acids. Trimming removed 4 bases from V and 3 bases from J, with 6 bases in between. CDR3 coding DNA: TGTGCCAGTAGTACGGGGGACACTGAAGCTTTCTTT. It specifies CASSTGDTEAFF.

This clone has only one observation. J is TRBJ2-3 and V is TRBV28; 11 bases line up with TRBD2. V gave up 5 bases and J gave up 3 bases; unmatched junction bases: 1. The V gene's germline CDR1 is MDHEN and CDR2 SYDVKM. This CDR3 contains 14 residues. The CDR3: CASSTSGRTDTQYF. For the CDR3, the DNA is TGTGCCAGCAGTACTAGCGGGAGAACAGATACGCAGTATTTT.